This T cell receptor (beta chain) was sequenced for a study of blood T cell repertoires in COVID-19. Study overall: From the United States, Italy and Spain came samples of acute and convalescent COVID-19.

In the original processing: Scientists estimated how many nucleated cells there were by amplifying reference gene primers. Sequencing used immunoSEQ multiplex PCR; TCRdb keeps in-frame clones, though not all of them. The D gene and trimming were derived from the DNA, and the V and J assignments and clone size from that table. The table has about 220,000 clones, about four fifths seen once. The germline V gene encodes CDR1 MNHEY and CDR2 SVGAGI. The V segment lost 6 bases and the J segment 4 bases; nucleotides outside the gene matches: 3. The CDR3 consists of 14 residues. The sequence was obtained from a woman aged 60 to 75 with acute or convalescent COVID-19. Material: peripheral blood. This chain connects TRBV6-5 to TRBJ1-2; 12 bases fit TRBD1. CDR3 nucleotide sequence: TGTGCCAGCAGGATGGGACAGGGGGCCTATGGCTACACCTTC. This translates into CASRMGQGAYGYTF.